The entry below describes one T cell receptor beta chain. Its cognate antigen is unknown. This record belongs to a study of CD8+ T cells in alopecia areata. Study-level results: Alopecia totalis/universalis scalp especially showed more expanded CD8+ clones than normal scalp. One nonresponder leaves baseline CD8+ expansion's link to response uncertain. Administration of tofacitinib significantly diminished scalp clonality and expanded CD8+ clones within the top 100.

The junction had 4 bases not matched to a gene; V was cut back by 5 bases and J by 6 bases. Germline lookup yields CDR1 ENHRY and CDR2 SYGVKD. There are 13 residues in the CDR3. The treatment was: oral pan-JAK inhibitor, 5-10 mg twice daily. Peripheral blood and lesional scalp punch biopsies were taken from alopecia areata patients. The authors extracted RNA and reverse transcribed it into cDNA as the sequencing template. The protocol was immunoSEQ multiplex PCR, while the TCRdb copy is restricted to in-frame clones and leaves out a portion. Among more than 3,500 clones listed, 65% to 70% were seen once.

The source material was skin, sampled at week 24, from a patient treated with tofacitinib. The rearrangement joins TRBV10-3 to TRBJ1-1; 9 bases match TRBD1. The sequence came from a human donor with alopecia areata. The chain's CDR3 is CAISRQGEAEAFF. The CDR3 DNA follows: TGTGCCATCAGTCGACAGGGGGAGGCTGAAGCTTTCTTT.